The 5 T cell receptor beta chains presented below share a single source sample, sequenced in a study of T cell responses to AZD1222 COVID-19 vaccine. Profiled with immunoSEQ multiplex PCR; TCRdb holds only in-frame clones, not every one. The sample yields 85,000 to 100,000 clones, approximately 91% seen once. The sample in question was peripheral blood, obtained 28 days after the second AZD1222 dose. These receptors originate from an adult who received the AZD1222 COVID-19 vaccine.

The chain recombines TRBV5-8 with TRBJ2-1; 8 bases align to TRBD2. V lost 4 bases, J lost 5 bases, and 5 bases stayed unmatched. This CDR3 spans 14 amino acids. Per germline, CDR1 SGHTS and CDR2 YDEGEE. The chain's CDR3 is CASSTRTSNNEQFF. DNA of the CDR3: TGTGCCAGCAGCACGCGGACTAGCAACAATGAGCAGTTCTTC. Using reference TRBV5-8 and TRBJ2-1 for the parts outside the CDR3, the full variable domain is EAGVTQSPTHLIKTRGQQATLRCSPISGHTSVYWYQQALGLGLQFLLWYDEGEERNRGNFPPRFSGRQFPNYSSELNVNALELEDSALYLCASSTRTSNNEQFFGPGTRLTVL.

The chain combines TRBV7-2 with TRBJ1-6, with D perhaps TRBD1 (5 bases). This CDR3 contains 15 residues. The germline V and J ends were trimmed by 1 base and 5 bases, with 9 bases remaining between them. Germline CDR1 is SGHTA and CDR2 is FQGNSA. Written as DNA, the CDR3 is TGTGCCAGCAGCTTAGTGGGACGGAATAATTCACCCCTCCACTTT. It yields the protein CASSLVGRNNSPLHF.

The chain has TRBV19 and TRBJ2-3; 12 bases map to TRBD2. The V segment lost 4 bases and the J segment 2 bases; nucleotides outside the gene matches: 4. The CDR3 loop spans 16 amino acids. Germline CDR1 and CDR2: LNHDA and SQIVND (reference sequence). The CDR3, as DNA: TGTGCCAGTAGTAGTGGACTAGCGGGGTTCACAGATACGCAGTATTTT. Protein sequence: CASSSGLAGFTDTQYF.

This clone appeared once. This chain links TRBV7-8 with TRBJ2-1, with 9 bases fitting TRBD2. The CDR3 loop spans 15 amino acids. V was clipped by 5 bases and J by 5 bases; unmatched bases: 7. From germline, CDR1 is SGHVS and CDR2 FQNEAQ. CDR3 residues: CASSPWTSANNEQFF. In DNA form, the CDR3 reads TGTGCCAGCAGCCCCTGGACTAGCGCCAACAATGAGCAGTTCTTC.

This clone was counted a single time. V is TRBV18 and J is TRBJ1-5; D unclear. CDR1 is KGHSH and CDR2 is LQKENI in the germline V gene. The CDR3 extends over 13 amino acids. The V end lost 4 bases, the J end lost 4 bases, and 8 bases lay between the germline ends. The CDR3 loop reads CASSLALNQPQHF. The CDR3 bases are TGTGCCAGCTCACTAGCCTTGAATCAGCCCCAGCATTTT.